This entry lists 32 T cell receptor beta chains sequenced from one sample in a study of blood T cells in healthy people across ages. A J-beta primer mix and a sample-barcoded 5' primer were used in a second PCR of about 7 to 12 cycles. One entry per CDR3 protein results from TCRdb running MiXCR on the 5' RACE reads. The repertoire holds fewer than 1.5 million distinct CDR3 sequences, with 40% to 50% as singletons. Sample: blood. The receptors derive from a woman aged 18-29 years in good health.

CDR3 amino acids: CASSPLERGNIQYF. In nucleotides, the CDR3 is TGTGCCAGCAGTCCTCTTGAGAGGGGGAACATTCAGTACTTC. V gene TRBV27 combines with J gene TRBJ2-4; weak D call: TRBD1 (6 bases). CDR1 is MNHEY, CDR2 SMNVEV, per germline (reference sequence). This CDR3 comprises 14 residues. V gave up 5 bases and J gave up 7 bases, with 15 bases separating them.

This clonotype was detected a few times. The rearrangement links TRBV5-1 to TRBJ2-7; a weak D match, TRBD2 (5 bases). CDR1 and CDR2 from the germline V gene are SGHRS and YFSETQ. V was clipped by 0 bases and J by 3 bases, with 22 bases between them. The CDR3 is made up of 18 amino acids. This CDR3 reads CASSLDPEVGEEVYEQYF. The CDR3 DNA sequence: TGCGCCAGCAGCTTGGACCCCGAGGTGGGCGAGGAGGTCTACGAGCAGTACTTC.

There are a few counts of this clonotype. This chain connects TRBV7-2 to TRBJ2-7; D is uncertain. Trimming took off 2 bases at V and 4 bases at J, with 15 bases between the two ends. Germline assignment: CDR1 SGHTA and CDR2 FQGNSA. CDR3 length: 15 amino acids. CDR3 bases: TGTGCCAGCAGCTTAAGGGATAGTGGTGGGTACGAGCAGTACTTC. It translates to CASSLRDSGGYEQYF.

The rearrangement links TRBV5-6 to TRBJ1-5; TRBD1 aligns across 11 bases. V was pared by 4 bases and J by 6 bases, with 6 bases of the junction left unmatched. The CDR3 spans 15 residues. Germline CDR1 is SGHDT and CDR2 is YYEEEE. The CDR3: CASSRGQGVRQPQHF. In DNA, the CDR3 is TGTGCCAGCAGCCGGGGACAGGGGGTCCGTCAGCCCCAGCATTTT. Based on the CDR3 plus reference TRBV5-6 and TRBJ1-5, the full variable domain is DAGVTQSPTHLIKTRGQQVTLRCSPKSGHDTVSWYQQALGQGPQFIFQYYEEEERQRGNFPDRFSGHQFPNYSSELNVNALLLGDSALYLCASSRGQGVRQPQHFGDGTRLSIL.

J is TRBJ2-4 and V is TRBV7-8, with D possibly being TRBD2 (7 bases). The closer fit of TRBJ2-5 to the DNA end suggests the J call may be wrong. The CDR3 extends over 16 amino acids. Germline V gene sequence: CDR1 SGHVS, CDR2 FQNEAQ. This CDR3 reads CASSLEDVGGARTQYF. CDR3 DNA: TGTGCCAGCAGCTTAGAAGACGTGGGGGGGGCAAGGACCCAGTACTTC.

This clonotype was observed a few times. The chain recombines TRBV7-9 with TRBJ2-7, with D possibly matching TRBD1 (5 bases). Trimming left V 1 base short and J 5 bases short, with 12 bases between. Germline lookup yields CDR1 SEHNR and CDR2 FQNEAQ (reference sequence). The CDR3 consists of 14 residues. The CDR3 sequence is CASSLEGFFNEQYF. DNA for the CDR3: TGTGCCAGCAGCTTAGAGGGGTTTTTCAACGAGCAGTACTTC.

The V call is TRBV20-1, the J call TRBJ2-7, with a weak D call TRBD1 (6 bases). V lost 5 bases, J lost 7 bases, and 12 bases lay in between. The CDR3 is 11 residues long. Germline CDR1 is DFQATT and CDR2 is SNEGSKA (reference sequence). The CDR3 DNA follows: TGCAGTGCTTCCACAGGGAGAGAGCAGTACTTC. This translates into CSASTGREQYF.

V gene TRBV6-1 combines with J gene TRBJ1-5; D is undetermined. The V gene's germline CDR1 is MNHNS and CDR2 SASEGT. CDR3 length: 14 amino acids. The V end was cut by 9 bases, the J end by 1 base, with 13 bases between. CDR3 sequence reads: CASETGRSNQPQHF. CDR3 DNA sequence: TGTGCCAGTGAGACCGGGAGAAGCAATCAGCCCCAGCATTTT.

The chain recombines TRBV6-6 with TRBJ2-7; 7 bases agree with TRBD1. The germline CDR1 and CDR2 sequences are MNHNY and SVGAGI (reference sequence). The V and J ends lost 7 bases and 0 bases, in that order; junction bases with no gene match: 12. There are 16 residues in the CDR3. CDR3 DNA sequence: TGTGCCAGCACTAACCCGGGGACAGAGAGCTCCTACGAGCAGTACTTC. Protein product: CASTNPGTESSYEQYF.

This clonotype was recorded at least ten times. A junction end diverges from the germline sequence, so it may reflect a read error. The chain is built from TRBV5-1 and TRBJ2-3; 13 bases match TRBD2. The CDR3 spans 15 residues. The germline V gene encodes CDR1 SGHRS and CDR2 YFSETQ. The CDR3 protein is CASSPGLAGADTQYF. The CDR3 bases are TGTGCCAGCAGTCCTGGACTAGCGGGGGCAGATACGCAGTATTTT. The whole variable domain, remainder taken from reference TRBV5-1 and TRBJ2-3, is KAGVTQTPRYLIKTRGQQVTLSCSPISGHRSVSWYQQTPGQGLQFLFEYFSETQRNKGNFPGRFSGRQFSNSRSEMNVSTLELGDSALYLCASSPGLAGADTQYFGPGTRLTVL.

This clonotype was seen a few times. The CDR3 protein is CSADRGHEQFF. In DNA, the CDR3 is TGCAGTGCAGACCGCGGGCATGAGCAGTTCTTC. The V call is TRBV20-1, the J call TRBJ2-1; possible D gene TRBD2, 5 bases. The germline gives CDR1 DFQATT, CDR2 SNEGSKA (reference sequence). This CDR3 has 11 residues. Trimming removed 6 bases from V and 8 bases from J, with 11 bases in between.

As DNA, the CDR3 is TGTGCCAGCAGCCGTAGGGGGGGGACTAGCTCCAGCGAGCAGTACTTC. This encodes CASSRRGGTSSSEQYF. The genes are TRBV21-1 and TRBJ2-4; the D call of TRBD2 is as the table states it, not checked on the DNA. The assigned J gene may be wrong: the sequence end matches TRBJ2-7 better. TRBV21-1 has pseudogene status. This CDR3 contains 16 residues.

This clonotype showed up just a few times. This rearrangement joins TRBV9 to TRBJ2-7; the D gene is possibly TRBD1 (6 bases). Germline CDR1 reads SGDLS; CDR2 reads YYNGEE. The CDR3 is 15 residues long. Trimming stripped 3 bases from V and 4 bases from J, with 17 bases between. The chain's CDR3 is CASSARTVGLYEQYF. In nucleotides, the CDR3 is TGTGCCAGCAGCGCGCGGACAGTGGGTTTATACGAGCAGTACTTC.

In the case of this clonotype: The junction and the germline gene differ at one end; a read error may be behind it. This chain connects TRBV18 to TRBJ1-2; D gene unclear. Germline-derived CDR1 and CDR2 are KGHSH and LQKENI. The CDR3 is 14 amino acids. For the CDR3, the DNA is TGTGCCAGCTTACCACAGAACTGGGACTATGGCTACACCTTC. Translation: CASLPQNWDYGYTF.

This rearrangement joins TRBV9 to TRBJ1-4; D may be TRBD1 (6 bases). The CDR3 runs to 12 residues. Per the germline V gene, CDR1 is SGDLS and CDR2 is YYNGEE. V lost 4 bases to trimming and J lost 12 bases, with 13 bases between them. The CDR3 loop reads CASSLGGEELFF. CDR3 DNA sequence: TGTGCCAGCAGCCTAGGGGGGGAGGAACTGTTTTTT.

The chain couples TRBV5-1 to TRBJ2-6; 7 bases are shared with TRBD1. CDR3 length equals 16 residues. Germline V lookup: CDR1 SGHRS, CDR2 YFSETQ. The trim removed 4 bases at V and 2 bases at J, leaving 6 bases unmatched. CDR3 nucleotides: TGCGCCAGCAGCCTATTCCAGGGGGCTGGGGCCAACGTCCTGACTTTC. It codes for CASSLFQGAGANVLTF. The entire variable domain, with the rest obtained from reference TRBV5-1 and TRBJ2-6, is as follows: KAGVTQTPRYLIKTRGQQVTLSCSPISGHRSVSWYQQTPGQGLQFLFEYFSETQRNKGNFPGRFSGRQFSNSRSEMNVSTLELGDSALYLCASSLFQGAGANVLTFGAGSRLTVL.

This clonotype was seen only once. This rearrangement joins TRBV28 to TRBJ1-5, with 8 bases lining up with TRBD1. V lost 3 bases, J lost 5 bases, and 6 bases stayed unmatched. The CDR3 is 15 amino acids. Germline V lookup: CDR1 MDHEN, CDR2 SYDVKM. The CDR3 DNA sequence: TGTGCCAGCAGTTTGGCTAGACAGGGGCATCAGCCCCAGCATTTT. This codes for CASSLARQGHQPQHF.

This clonotype was seen more than once but under ten times. The chain is built from TRBV5-1 and TRBJ1-5, with 9 bases identical to TRBD1. V was pared by 4 bases and J by 3 bases, with 5 bases of the junction left unmatched. The germline CDR1 and CDR2 sequences are SGHRS and YFSETQ. The CDR3 covers 15 residues. As DNA, the CDR3 is TGCGCCAGCAGCCCGGGGACAGGGATCAATCAGCCCCAGCATTTT. Its protein product is CASSPGTGINQPQHF.

This clonotype was recorded many times. This rearrangement joins TRBV28 to TRBJ2-6; D may correspond to TRBD1 or TRBD2 (5 bases each). The CDR3 totals 16 residues. Trimming cost V 5 bases and J 0 bases, with 11 bases left between them. CDR1 is MDHEN and CDR2 is SYDVKM in the germline V gene. The CDR3 spells CASSPGTISGANVLTF. The CDR3 DNA is TGTGCCAGCAGTCCAGGGACCATCTCTGGGGCCAACGTCCTGACTTTC.

This clonotype was observed a few times. The rearrangement links TRBV7-9 to TRBJ2-3, with TRBD2 matching over 11 bases. Looked up from germline, CDR1 is SEHNR and CDR2 is FQNEAQ (reference sequence). The CDR3 runs 15 residues. J was trimmed by 7 bases and V by 5 bases; bases with no gene match: 8. The CDR3, as DNA: TGTGCCAGCAGCCATAGCGGGAGGGCCGGATATACGCAGTATTTT. Translation: CASSHSGRAGYTQYF.

The chain has TRBV14 and TRBJ1-4; D gene unclear. The CDR3 extends over 14 amino acids. V lost 0 bases to trimming and J lost 13 bases, with 15 bases between them. CDR1 is SGHDN and CDR2 is FVKESK in the germline V gene. CDR3 sequence reads: CASSQDLSDARLFF. The DNA for the CDR3 is TGTGCCAGCAGCCAAGATCTCTCGGACGCCCGACTGTTTTTT.

The chain joins TRBV12-3 or TRBV12-4 to TRBJ1-2; TRBD1 might be the D (5 bases). Between the trimmed V and J ends, which lost 7 bases and 1 base, there was a span of 10 bases. The CDR3 runs 13 residues. This CDR3 reads CASTVGVNYGYTF. CDR3 DNA sequence: TGTGCCAGCACAGTGGGGGTTAACTATGGCTACACCTTC.

The chain combines TRBV20-1 with TRBJ2-5; 10 nucleotides match TRBD2. Germline V CDR1 and CDR2: DFQATT, SNEGSKA (reference sequence). The CDR3 has 13 residues. With 0 bases clipped from V and 13 bases from J, the junction kept 8 bases outside the gene matches. The DNA for the CDR3 is TGCAGTGCTAGAGACCCCTCTAGCGGGAGTTTGTACTTC. Protein: CSARDPSSGSLYF.

The sample holds a few counts of this clonotype. The chain couples TRBV6-1 to TRBJ1-4, with TRBD1 identical over 7 bases. Germline loops: CDR1 MNHNS, CDR2 SASEGT. The trim removed 7 bases at V and 2 bases at J, leaving 4 bases unmatched. The CDR3 has 14 residues. The CDR3 protein is CASTPGQTNEKLFF. The CDR3 DNA is TGTGCCAGCACGCCGGGACAGACTAATGAAAAACTGTTTTTT.

This chain uses TRBV5-1 with TRBJ2-1, with a possible D match to TRBD1 (5 bases). Trimming took 6 bases from V and 5 from J, leaving 12 bases between them. Germline assignment: CDR1 SGHRS and CDR2 YFSETQ. The CDR3 has 13 amino acids. The CDR3 reads CASNEGANNEQFF. The CDR3 DNA is TGCGCCAGCAACGAAGGGGCGAACAATGAGCAGTTCTTC.

This clonotype was found many times. The chain is built from TRBV29-1 and TRBJ2-3, with TRBD1 identical over 11 bases. V was clipped by 6 bases and J by 0 bases; unmatched bases: 2. This CDR3 contains 14 residues. Germline loops: CDR1 SQVTM, CDR2 ANQGSEA. The CDR3 loop is CSVDRGLSTDTQYF. The DNA for the CDR3 is TGCAGCGTGGACAGGGGGCTCAGCACAGATACGCAGTATTTT.

About this clonotype itself: Germline is not matched at one junction end, which may reflect a read error. The CDR3 nucleotides read TGCGCCGGCAGCCAAGATTCGGAGCGGGGGGCACGAGAGACCCAGTACTTC. Encoded protein: CAGSQDSERGARETQYF. The chain is built from TRBV4-1 and TRBJ2-5, with 9 bases identical to TRBD2. The CDR3 contains 17 residues. Looked up from germline, CDR1 is MGHRA and CDR2 is YSYEKL.

This chain joins TRBV27 and TRBJ2-1; 14 bases are a match to TRBD2. The V gene end was trimmed by 6 bases and the J gene end by 8 bases; junction bases not matched to a gene: 6. Germline loops: CDR1 MNHEY, CDR2 SMNVEV (reference sequence). This CDR3 contains 15 residues. CDR3 sequence: CASSLTSGGAYEQFF. The CDR3 bases are TGTGCCAGCAGCTTGACTAGCGGGGGGGCCTATGAGCAGTTCTTC.

This clonotype was seen more than once but under ten times. V is TRBV6-2 or TRBV6-3 and J is TRBJ2-7; D is ambiguous. Germline-derived CDR1 and CDR2 are MNHEY and SVGEGT. Trimming took 4 bases from V and 3 from J, leaving 16 bases between them. This CDR3 comprises 15 residues. CDR3 region: CASSFRQLLGYEQYF. For the CDR3, the DNA is TGTGCCAGCAGTTTTCGGCAGCTCCTAGGCTACGAGCAGTACTTC.

The CDR3 is CSASPRGEKTNGKLFF. The CDR3 coding sequence is TGCAGTGCTAGCCCGAGGGGGGAAAAAACCAACGGAAAACTGTTTTTT. The chain links TRBV20-1 to TRBJ1-4, with a possible D match to TRBD1 (6 bases). In germline, CDR1 is DFQATT, CDR2 SNEGSKA (reference sequence). Trimming took 3 bases from V and 10 from J, leaving 24 bases between them. The CDR3 length is 16 residues.

This clonotype turned up a few times. The genes are TRBV29-1 and TRBJ2-1, with 10 positions matching TRBD2. The germline CDR1 and CDR2 sequences are SQVTM and ANQGSEA. V was pared by 2 bases and J by 3 bases, with 7 bases of the junction left unmatched. CDR3 length: 16 amino acids. CDR3 protein: CSVEPGLADSYNEQFF. CDR3 coding DNA: TGCAGCGTTGAACCAGGACTAGCGGATAGCTACAATGAGCAGTTCTTC.

The chain joins TRBV24-1 to TRBJ2-1; 8 positions match TRBD2. V lost 4 bases, J lost 3 bases, and 4 bases stayed unmatched. Germline V gives CDR1 KGHDR, CDR2 SFDVKD. The CDR3 is 15 amino acids. CDR3 sequence (DNA): TGTGCCACCAGTGACATAACTAGCGGCTACAATGAGCAGTTCTTC. This sequence encodes CATSDITSGYNEQFF.